The 31 T cell receptor beta chains listed next were all sequenced from one sample in a study of T cell repertoires in cytomegalovirus infection. One entry per CDR3 protein results from TCRdb running MiXCR on the reads. The sample has about 250,000 distinct CDR3 sequences; under 8.5% are singletons. The sequencing sample was made of PBMCs. These TCRs come from a human donor in good health (CMV status not recorded). Some clones in this sample may be carry-over from other donors' samples.

There are a few counts of this clonotype. The rearrangement links TRBV12-3 or TRBV12-4 to TRBJ1-5, with 8 bases matching TRBD1. With 7 bases clipped from V and 7 bases from J, the junction kept 12 bases outside the gene matches. The CDR3 is 15 residues long. Here the CDR3 DNA reads TGTGCCAGCACCAGCGAGGGACAGGCGGGACAGCCCCAGCATTTT. This translates into CASTSEGQAGQPQHF.

A few counts support this clonotype. The chain links TRBV25-1 to TRBJ1-2; D unclear. Germline loops: CDR1 MGHDK, CDR2 SYGVNS. The CDR3 is 14 residues long. V was trimmed by 2 bases and J by 2 bases, leaving 9 bases between them. Here the CDR3 reads CASSENGPNYGYTF. For the CDR3, the DNA is TGTGCCAGCAGTGAAAACGGACCCAACTATGGCTACACCTTC.

This clonotype was counted ten times or more. The CDR3 spells CASSRRQGRPEQYF. CDR3 sequence (DNA): TGTGCCAGCAGTCGGCGACAGGGTAGGCCCGAGCAGTACTTC. The V call is TRBV6-1, the J call TRBJ2-7, with 7 bases identical to TRBD1. J lost 6 bases, V lost 5 bases, and 10 bases had no gene match. CDR1 MNHNS and CDR2 SASEGT come from the germline V gene. The CDR3 has 14 residues.

This clonotype was seen at least ten times. The chain carries TRBV6-4 and TRBJ1-1; 8 bases line up with TRBD1. CDR3 size: 16 residues. CDR1 is MRHNA and CDR2 is SNTAGT in the germline V gene. After removal of 6 bases from V and 0 bases from J, the junction contained 9 bases not matched to a gene. This CDR3 reads CASRLTGGTMNTEAFF. CDR3 sequence (DNA): TGTGCCAGCAGGCTAACAGGGGGTACAATGAACACTGAAGCTTTCTTT.

The chain uses TRBV24-1 and TRBJ2-5, with a tentative D call TRBD2 (7 bases). The CDR3 spans 16 residues. Trimming cost V 2 bases and J 4 bases, with 16 bases left between them. The germline V gene has CDR1 KGHDR and CDR2 SFDVKD. This chain's CDR3 is CATSDSGLGGRETQYF. The CDR3 nucleotides read TGTGCCACCAGTGATTCCGGACTAGGGGGAAGAGAGACCCAGTACTTC.

This clonotype occurred many times. The gene calls are TRBV10-3 and TRBJ1-1; a possible D gene is TRBD1 (6 bases). The V end was cut by 2 bases, the J end by 4 bases, with 17 bases between. CDR1 and CDR2 (germline): ENHRY, SYGVKD. The CDR3 spans 16 residues. CDR3 DNA: TGTGCCATCAGTGAGATCCCAGGGGAGAGGGGCACTGAAGCTTTCTTT. Translated: CAISEIPGERGTEAFF.

There are a few counts of this clonotype. This chain uses TRBV20-1 with TRBJ2-7; a weak D match, TRBD2 (7 bases). Per germline, CDR1 DFQATT and CDR2 SNEGSKA (reference sequence). Trimming pared 0 bases from V and 0 bases from J, leaving 9 bases between. The CDR3 contains 14 residues. The CDR3 region is CSAREGGASYEQYF. Written as DNA, the CDR3 is TGCAGTGCTAGAGAAGGGGGGGCCTCCTACGAGCAGTACTTC.

In its sample, this clonotype was seen many times. This rearrangement joins TRBV12-3 or TRBV12-4 to TRBJ2-5; D could derive from TRBD1 or TRBD2 (5 bases each). The CDR3 consists of 14 residues. V was pared by 3 bases and J by 5 bases, with 13 bases between. CDR3: CASSFEGWAETQYF. The DNA for the CDR3 is TGTGCCAGCAGTTTTGAGGGGTGGGCGGAGACCCAGTACTTC.

This clonotype was seen repeatedly, ten times or more. The chain recombines TRBV29-1 with TRBJ2-1; D unclear. CDR1 SQVTM and CDR2 ANQGSEA come from the germline V gene. V lost 0 bases, J lost 0 bases, and 12 bases lay in between. The CDR3 has 16 amino acids. The CDR3 sequence: CSVEDPDRSSYNEQFF. The CDR3, as DNA: TGCAGCGTTGAAGATCCGGACCGGAGCTCCTACAATGAGCAGTTCTTC.

This clonotype was seen repeatedly, ten times or more. The chain uses TRBV28 and TRBJ1-4; 8 bases align to TRBD1. Losses at the gene ends were 6 bases for V and 7 bases for J; bases not matched to a gene: 16. The CDR3 has 17 amino acids. Germline CDR1 is MDHEN and CDR2 is SYDVKM. CDR3 nucleotide sequence: TGTGCCAGCAGCCGCTCCGACAGGGGAAGTCTTGGTGAAAAACTGTTTTTT. Translated, it gives CASSRSDRGSLGEKLFF.

The table lists this clonotype with many counts. This sequence joins TRBV20-1 and TRBJ1-5, with a possible D match to TRBD1 (6 bases). Trimming left V 3 bases short and J 0 bases short, with 15 bases between. Germline CDR1 is DFQATT and CDR2 is SNEGSKA (reference sequence). This CDR3 has 16 residues. The CDR3 reads CSARGTYLVSNQPQHF. CDR3 nucleotide sequence: TGCAGTGCTAGGGGGACATACCTTGTTAGCAATCAGCCCCAGCATTTT.

This clonotype has at least ten counts. The chain employs TRBV20-1 and TRBJ2-1; TRBD1 aligns across 7 bases. Trimming removed 3 bases from V and 9 bases from J; junction bases left unmatched: 5. Germline CDR1 reads DFQATT; CDR2 reads SNEGSKA (reference sequence). The CDR3 is 12 amino acids. This chain's CDR3 is CSASQNRGEQFF. Here the CDR3 DNA reads TGCAGTGCTAGCCAAAACAGGGGTGAGCAGTTCTTC.

In this sample, this clonotype turned up a few times. In DNA form, the CDR3 reads TGTGCCTGGAGGCCCAACACCGGGGAGCTGTTTTTT. Translated: CAWRPNTGELFF. V gene TRBV30 combines with J gene TRBJ2-2; D call uncertain. Germline-derived CDR1 and CDR2 are GTSNPN and SVGIG (reference sequence). Trimming pared 3 bases from V and 2 bases from J, leaving 4 bases between. This CDR3 has 12 residues. Full variable domain (remainder filled in from reference TRBV30 and TRBJ2-2): SQTIHQWPATLVQPVGSPLSLECTVEGTSNPNLYWYRQAAGRGLQLLFYSVGIGQISSEVPQNLSASRPQDRQFILSSKKLLLSDSGFYLCAWRPNTGELFFGEGSRLTVL.

V gene TRBV10-3 combines with J gene TRBJ2-2; D gene unclear. Germline V lookup: CDR1 ENHRY, CDR2 SYGVKD. The CDR3 has 13 amino acids. V lost 7 bases to trimming and J lost 0 bases, with 6 bases between them. The CDR3 DNA follows: TGTGCCATCATGACAACGAACACCGGGGAGCTGTTTTTT. Residues: CAIMTTNTGELFF.

This chain uses TRBV29-1 with TRBJ2-5, with a weak D call TRBD2 (6 bases). This CDR3 region has 16 residues. V lost 1 base and J lost 2, with 17 bases in between. Germline CDR1 SQVTM, CDR2 ANQGSEA. The CDR3 reads CSVEGMGGRWQETQYF. DNA for the CDR3: TGCAGCGTTGAAGGGATGGGGGGACGTTGGCAAGAGACCCAGTACTTC.

This clonotype was recorded many times. This chain joins TRBV7-2 and TRBJ1-2; D gene uncertain. V was trimmed by 2 bases and J by 3 bases, leaving 7 bases between them. Germline assignment: CDR1 SGHTA and CDR2 FQGNSA. CDR3 length: 13 amino acids. CDR3 DNA sequence: TGTGCCAGCAGCTTACCCAAGGACTATGGCTACACCTTC. Residues: CASSLPKDYGYTF.

This clonotype was counted many times. The J gene is TRBJ1-6, the V gene TRBV28; no reliable D call. This CDR3 spans 14 amino acids. The germline V gene encodes CDR1 MDHEN and CDR2 SYDVKM. V was clipped by 2 bases and J by 7 bases, with 9 bases between them. The CDR3 DNA reads TGTGCCAGCAGTTTAAGGGTTGGGAATTCACCCCTCCACTTT. Its translation is CASSLRVGNSPLHF. The variable domain in full, with the rest retrieved from reference TRBV28 and TRBJ1-6, is DVKVTQSSRYLVKRTGEKVFLECVQDMDHENMFWYRQDPGLGLRLIYFSYDVKMKEKGDIPEGYSVSREKKERFSLILESASTNQTSMYLCASSLRVGNSPLHFGNGTRLTVT.

This clonotype was counted ten times or more. CDR3: CASSPRDTYNSPLHF. For the CDR3, the DNA is TGTGCCAGCAGCCCTAGGGACACCTATAATTCACCCCTCCACTTT. The genes are TRBV7-2 and TRBJ1-6, with TRBD1 as a possible D gene (6 bases). The CDR3 is 15 residues long. The V gene's germline CDR1 is SGHTA and CDR2 FQGNSA. V dropped 5 bases and J dropped 2 bases, with 10 bases sitting between them.

A few counts support this clonotype. This chain connects TRBV6-6 to TRBJ1-5; D call uncertain. Germline V gene sequence: CDR1 MNHNY, CDR2 SVGAGI (reference sequence). The length of the CDR3 is 16 residues. V gave up 6 bases and J gave up 2 bases, with 17 bases separating them. CDR3 protein: CASSQSSWEGNQPQHF. The DNA for the CDR3 is TGTGCCAGCAGCCAATCCAGCTGGGAAGGCAATCAGCCCCAGCATTTT.

The chain has TRBV29-1 and TRBJ2-5; D might be TRBD2 (6 bases). In germline, CDR1 is SQVTM, CDR2 ANQGSEA. V was cut by 8 bases and J by 4 bases, with 14 bases left in between. The CDR3 is 12 residues long. CDR3 sequence: CSTQGGVETQYF. DNA for the CDR3: TGCAGCACCCAGGGCGGGGTAGAGACCCAGTACTTC.

This clonotype has ten or more counts. This chain joins TRBV10-2 and TRBJ1-4; no clear D. The germline gives CDR1 WSHSY, CDR2 SAAADI. V lost 7 bases to trimming and J lost 8 bases, with 8 bases between them. CDR3 length equals 11 residues. CDR3 nucleotides: TGCGCCAGCAAGGACCCCGAAAAACTGTTTTTT. Translation: CASKDPEKLFF.

This clonotype was seen a handful of times. The V call is TRBV28, the J call TRBJ2-7; D is undetermined. Germline V gene lookup returns CDR1 MDHEN and CDR2 SYDVKM. The CDR3 covers 9 residues. V lost 8 bases, J lost 7 bases, and 6 bases lay in between. CDR3 region: CASGMEQYF. The CDR3 DNA reads as TGTGCCAGCGGAATGGAGCAGTACTTC.

This clonotype was observed at least ten times. The chain has TRBV11-2 and TRBJ2-7, with TRBD2 as a possible D gene (6 bases). The CDR3 loop spans 15 amino acids. Trimming left V 1 base short and J 3 bases short, with 13 bases between. Germline V gene data show CDR1 as SGHAT and CDR2 as FQNNGV. The CDR3 DNA is TGTGCCAGCAGCTTAGGGCGGGGAAAGGACTACGAGCAGTACTTC. Protein sequence: CASSLGRGKDYEQYF.

Ten or more counts support this clonotype. This rearrangement joins TRBV7-2 to TRBJ2-3, with 8 bases that match TRBD2. CDR3 length: 16 residues. Looked up from germline, CDR1 is SGHTA and CDR2 is FQGNSA. Trimming at V came to 3 bases and at J to 2 bases, leaving 7 bases not matched to a gene. Here the CDR3 reads CASSLERGLNTDTQYF. CDR3 nucleotides: TGTGCCAGCAGCTTGGAGCGGGGGCTCAACACAGATACGCAGTATTTT.

This clonotype was observed at least ten times. The rearrangement joins TRBV15 to TRBJ2-5, with D perhaps TRBD1 or TRBD2 (6 bases each). V was pared by 1 base and J by 1 base, with 19 bases between. The CDR3 covers 18 residues. Germline CDR1 and CDR2: LNHNV and YYDKDF (reference sequence). The CDR3 sequence: CATSRAQVLPGAQETQYF. Here the CDR3 DNA reads TGTGCCACCAGCAGAGCCCAGGTGCTCCCGGGGGCCCAAGAGACCCAGTACTTC.

This clonotype was detected many times. V and J are TRBV20-1 and TRBJ2-7; D may be TRBD1 or TRBD2 (5 bases each). Germline V gene sequence: CDR1 DFQATT, CDR2 SNEGSKA (reference sequence). Trimming shortened V by 5 bases and J by 0 bases, and 14 bases separated the two germline ends. The CDR3 is 14 amino acids. The CDR3: CSAPGRVSSYEQYF. The CDR3 DNA follows: TGCAGTGCTCCAGGGCGGGTGAGCTCCTACGAGCAGTACTTC.

This clonotype showed up many times. The CDR3: CASTTGGYYGYTF. Here the CDR3 DNA reads TGTGCCAGTACCACAGGGGGTTACTATGGCTACACCTTC. The V gene is TRBV19, the J gene TRBJ1-2; 8 bases agree with TRBD1. Losses at the gene ends were 7 bases for V and 3 bases for J; bases not matched to a gene: 4. The CDR3 has 13 residues. Germline assignment: CDR1 LNHDA and CDR2 SQIVND (reference sequence).

This clonotype was picked up many times. V gene TRBV6-5 combines with J gene TRBJ2-2; TRBD2 agrees at 14 bases. Per the germline V gene, CDR1 is MNHEY and CDR2 is SVGAGI. The V and J ends lost 2 bases and 4 bases, in that order; junction bases with no gene match: 3. The CDR3 extends over 17 amino acids. CDR3 amino acids: CASSYAGTSGGTGELFF. The CDR3 bases are TGTGCCAGCAGTTACGCCGGGACTAGCGGGGGCACCGGGGAGCTGTTTTTT.

Ten or more counts support this clonotype. The V and J genes are TRBV4-3 and TRBJ1-2; D is possibly TRBD1 (6 bases). This CDR3 has 14 amino acids. The V and J ends lost 0 bases and 8 bases respectively, with 13 bases between them. Germline CDR1 LGHNA, CDR2 YSLEER. The CDR3: CASSQDRNREGYTF. CDR3 in DNA: TGCGCCAGCAGCCAAGATAGAAACAGGGAAGGCTACACCTTC.

This clonotype was counted a few times. J is TRBJ2-7 and V is TRBV4-2; D is ambiguous. The CDR3 covers 13 residues. Trimming pared 0 bases from V and 6 bases from J, leaving 9 bases between. The V gene's germline CDR1 is LGHNA and CDR2 YNFKEQ. The CDR3: CASSQDLGPEQYF. The CDR3, as DNA: TGTGCCAGCAGCCAAGATTTAGGGCCCGAGCAGTACTTC.

This clonotype was observed at least ten times. V is TRBV6-1 and J is TRBJ1-4; 8 nucleotides match TRBD1. Trimming took 5 bases from V and 7 from J; bases not matched to a gene: 12. This CDR3 has 16 residues. Germline CDR1 MNHNS, CDR2 SASEGT. The CDR3 DNA sequence: TGTGCCAGCAGTTCCACCCGCGGCAGGGGGCTTGAAAAACTGTTTTTT. Translating gives CASSSTRGRGLEKLFF.